Shown below are 28 T cell receptor beta chains from a single sample sequenced in a study of blood T cells in healthy people across ages. The authors ran a second PCR of roughly 7 to 11 cycles using a sample-barcoded 5' primer and a J-beta primer mix. TCRdb reanalysed the 5' RACE reads using MiXCR and keeps one entry per CDR3 protein. The sample holds over 1,200,000 distinct CDR3 sequences, 45% to 70% seen once. The source material was blood. These receptors originate from a man aged 18 to 35 in good health.

The genes are TRBV5-1 and TRBJ2-7, with 10 bases fitting TRBD1. The CDR3 contains 17 residues. The germline V gene encodes CDR1 SGHRS and CDR2 YFSETQ. The V and J ends lost 3 bases and 2 bases, in that order; junction bases with no gene match: 11. The CDR3, as DNA: TGCGCCAGCAGCTCCGGCGGGCGGGACAGGGGACCCTACGAGCAGTACTTC. This sequence encodes CASSSGGRDRGPYEQYF. Combining the CDR3 with reference TRBV5-1 and TRBJ2-7 gives the whole variable domain KAGVTQTPRYLIKTRGQQVTLSCSPISGHRSVSWYQQTPGQGLQFLFEYFSETQRNKGNFPGRFSGRQFSNSRSEMNVSTLELGDSALYLCASSSGGRDRGPYEQYFGPGTRLTVT.

This rearrangement joins TRBV4-1 to TRBJ2-5; 7 nucleotides agree with TRBD2. The DNA end lines up better with TRBJ2-7; the J call may be wrong. Germline CDR1 reads MGHRA; CDR2 reads YSYEKL. The CDR3 extends over 18 amino acids. The CDR3 sequence: CASSQARAVSGEWYEQYF. CDR3 coding DNA: TGCGCCAGCAGCCAAGCGCGAGCGGTGAGCGGGGAGTGGTACGAGCAGTACTTC.

The chain carries TRBV20-1 and TRBJ1-5; D is ambiguous. Germline V gene lookup returns CDR1 DFQATT and CDR2 SNEGSKA (reference sequence). Trimming removed 1 base from V and 9 bases from J, with 13 bases in between. This CDR3 is built from 13 residues. The DNA of the CDR3 is TGCAGTGCTAGAGTGGACCTCGGGCCGCCCCAGCATTTT. This sequence encodes CSARVDLGPPQHF.

The gene calls are TRBV7-9 and TRBJ2-1; the D gene is possibly TRBD1 (6 bases). Looked up from germline, CDR1 is SEHNR and CDR2 is FQNEAQ (reference sequence). The V gene lost 7 bases and the J gene lost 8 bases, with 18 bases spanning the gap. This CDR3 is 14 amino acids long. DNA for the CDR3: TGTGCCAGCATGGATCGACAGGCTGGCGATGAGCAGTTCTTC. This sequence encodes CASMDRQAGDEQFF.

The chain uses TRBV6-6 and TRBJ1-6; D ambiguous. V was pared by 10 bases and J by 9 bases, with 22 bases between. Germline values: CDR1 MNHNY, CDR2 SVGAGI (reference sequence). This CDR3 has 15 residues. CDR3 in DNA: TGTGCCACCAACCGGGATTCTATATCTCGTTCACCCCTCCACTTT. It encodes CATNRDSISRSPLHF.

Regarding this clonotype: Sequence at one end of the junction differs from germline and may be a read error. The V gene is TRBV2, the J gene TRBJ2-5; 8 bases agree with TRBD1. This CDR3 is built from 16 residues. Per germline, CDR1 SNHLY and CDR2 FYNNEI. The CDR3 DNA is TGTGCCAGCAGGGAAGGACAGGGTTTCGCGGCGTGGACCCAGTACTTC. Protein product: CASREGQGFAAWTQYF.

The chain combines TRBV10-2 with TRBJ2-7; D assignment may be TRBD1 or TRBD2 (6 bases each). Trimming cost V 8 bases and J 3 bases, with 23 bases left between them. Germline lookup yields CDR1 WSHSY and CDR2 SAAADI. This CDR3 has 16 residues. In DNA form, the CDR3 reads TGCGCCAGCCTCCAGATGGGGGGCGAAGAGCTCTACGAGCAGTACTTC. It is translated as CASLQMGGEELYEQYF.

The chain joins TRBV20-1 to TRBJ2-7; 10 nucleotides align to TRBD2. Trimming took 3 bases from V and 4 from J; bases not matched to a gene: 9. The germline CDR1 and CDR2 sequences are DFQATT and SNEGSKA (reference sequence). The CDR3 runs to 15 residues. CDR3 residues: CSASLSSGGRYEQYF. CDR3 DNA: TGCAGTGCTAGCCTTAGTAGCGGGGGGCGGTACGAGCAGTACTTC.

The chain recombines TRBV4-3 with TRBJ2-7; either TRBD1 or TRBD2 may fit D (5 bases each). The CDR3 totals 15 residues. V lost 4 bases and J 3 bases, leaving 16 bases between the germline ends. From germline, CDR1 is LGHNA and CDR2 YSLEER. CDR3 amino acids: CASSPRTSRGYEQYF. The CDR3 coding sequence is TGCGCCAGCAGCCCTAGGACGTCGAGGGGCTACGAGCAGTACTTC.

V usage is TRBV20-1 and J usage is TRBJ2-4; tentative D call: TRBD2 (5 bases). Germline V gene sequence: CDR1 DFQATT, CDR2 SNEGSKA (reference sequence). The CDR3 is made up of 15 amino acids. With 3 bases removed from V and 1 base from J, the gap between germline ends came to 13 bases. CDR3 loop: CSARLAGDAKNIQYF. The CDR3 DNA follows: TGCAGTGCTAGGCTGGCGGGTGACGCCAAAAACATTCAGTACTTC.

The rearrangement uses TRBV2 and TRBJ1-2, with D perhaps matching TRBD1 (5 bases). This CDR3 contains 16 residues. V was clipped by 2 bases and J by 4 bases, with 17 bases between them. Germline V gives CDR1 SNHLY, CDR2 FYNNEI. The CDR3 protein is CASSESRALVGYGYTF. CDR3 sequence (DNA): TGTGCCAGCAGTGAAAGCAGGGCCCTAGTAGGCTATGGCTACACCTTC.

The CDR3 bases are TGCGCCAGCAGCCATGGAGGAATGAACACTGAAGCTTTCTTT. Translating gives CASSHGGMNTEAFF. The chain links TRBV4-1 to TRBJ1-1; D gene ambiguous. The germline V gene encodes CDR1 MGHRA and CDR2 YSYEKL. This CDR3 comprises 14 residues. The germline V and J ends were trimmed by 3 bases and 0 bases, with 8 bases remaining between them.

This rearrangement joins TRBV20-1 to TRBJ2-1; D is perhaps TRBD2 (6 bases). The germline CDR1 and CDR2 sequences are DFQATT and SNEGSKA (reference sequence). V dropped 2 bases and J dropped 2 bases, with 16 bases sitting between them. The CDR3 loop spans 16 amino acids. The DNA of the CDR3 is TGCAGTGCTAGAAGCGGCGGGACCCCTGCCTACAATGAGCAGTTCTTC. Protein sequence: CSARSGGTPAYNEQFF.

The chain links TRBV20-1 to TRBJ1-2, with D possibly matching TRBD1 (5 bases). V was pared by 5 bases and J by 8 bases, with 21 bases between. From germline, CDR1 is DFQATT and CDR2 SNEGSKA (reference sequence). The CDR3 contains 14 residues. The CDR3 protein is CSASQGDGPGGYTF. The CDR3 DNA is TGCAGTGCTTCTCAAGGGGACGGCCCGGGCGGCTACACCTTC.

The J gene is TRBJ1-1, the V gene TRBV6-6, with 7 bases that match TRBD1. In germline, CDR1 is MNHNY, CDR2 SVGAGI (reference sequence). The CDR3 totals 16 residues. Trimming at V came to 6 bases and at J to 4 bases, leaving 14 bases not matched to a gene. This chain's CDR3 is CASRTPTRGGGTEAFF. The CDR3 coding sequence is TGTGCCAGCAGGACCCCCACCAGGGGGGGTGGCACTGAAGCTTTCTTT.

V and J are TRBV10-3 and TRBJ2-3, with TRBD1 as a possible D gene (6 bases). V dropped 10 bases and J dropped 2 bases, with 16 bases sitting between them. CDR1 and CDR2 (germline): ENHRY, SYGVKD. This CDR3 region has 14 residues. The DNA for the CDR3 is TGTGCCACGGCCCAAGGGGGATCCACAGATACGCAGTATTTT. Amino acid sequence: CATAQGGSTDTQYF.

This clonotype was picked up a small number of times. The chain has TRBV4-1 and TRBJ1-4; D gene unclear. The ends were cut back, 5 bases at V and 7 bases at J, with 17 bases in the middle. The CDR3 extends over 15 amino acids. Germline lookup yields CDR1 MGHRA and CDR2 YSYEKL. The CDR3 bases are TGCGCCAGCAGCAAACACGCGGGAAGAATTGAAAAACTGTTTTTT. Its protein product is CASSKHAGRIEKLFF.

The rearrangement uses TRBV13 and TRBJ1-1; D gene unclear. CDR1 is PRHDT and CDR2 is FYEKMQ in the germline V gene (reference sequence). The CDR3 runs 14 residues. V was cut by 0 bases and J by 8 bases, with 13 bases left in between. CDR3: CASSLGGSLSEAFF. The CDR3 DNA reads as TGTGCCAGCAGCTTAGGGGGTAGCCTGTCAGAAGCTTTCTTT.

This clonotype was found a few times. The chain joins TRBV7-2 to TRBJ2-7, with D unclear. The CDR3 extends over 12 amino acids. From germline, CDR1 is SGHTA and CDR2 FQGNSA. Trimming removed 3 bases at V and 5 bases at J, with 8 bases between. Here the CDR3 DNA reads TGTGCCAGCAGCTTCGATAGGAACGAGCAGTACTTC. This sequence encodes CASSFDRNEQYF. Full variable domain (rest looked up from reference TRBV7-2 and TRBJ2-7): GAGVSQSPSNKVTEKGKDVELRCDPISGHTALYWYRQSLGQGLEFLIYFQGNSAPDKSGLPSDRFSAERTGGSVSTLTIQRTQQEDSAVYLCASSFDRNEQYFGPGTRLTVT.

The chain joins TRBV20-1 to TRBJ2-1; a weak D match, TRBD2 (5 bases). V shed 0 bases and J shed 12 bases, with 15 bases lying between them. The length of the CDR3 is 13 residues. Germline values: CDR1 DFQATT, CDR2 SNEGSKA (reference sequence). CDR3 coding DNA: TGCAGTGCTAGAGATCTAGTTGGCGGGTTGCAGTTCTTC. Amino acids: CSARDLVGGLQFF.

J is TRBJ1-2 and V is TRBV20-1; 8 bases line up with TRBD1. The CDR3 contains 12 residues. Germline lookup yields CDR1 DFQATT and CDR2 SNEGSKA (reference sequence). V shed 5 bases and J 4 bases; nucleotides not matched to a gene: 3. As DNA, the CDR3 is TGCAGTGCTGCCGGGACAGGCTATGGCTACACCTTC. Encoded protein: CSAAGTGYGYTF.

This clonotype occurred a few times. This chain joins TRBV20-1 and TRBJ2-1; possible D gene TRBD2, 5 bases. V lost 6 bases to trimming and J lost 9 bases, with 15 bases between them. Germline V gene sequence: CDR1 DFQATT, CDR2 SNEGSKA (reference sequence). This CDR3 has 12 amino acids. The CDR3 is CSATRRASEQFF. The CDR3 DNA reads as TGCAGTGCCACTCGGCGGGCCAGTGAGCAGTTCTTC.

The J gene is TRBJ2-7, the V gene TRBV9; D possibly corresponds to TRBD1 (6 bases). Trimming shortened V by 0 bases and J by 3 bases, and 13 bases separated the two germline ends. The CDR3 loop spans 15 amino acids. Germline loops: CDR1 SGDLS, CDR2 YYNGEE. The CDR3, as DNA: TGTGCCAGCAGCGTAGCATATGAGGGGGTCTACGAGCAGTACTTC. Protein product: CASSVAYEGVYEQYF.

The rearrangement links TRBV10-3 to TRBJ2-3, with D tentatively TRBD2 (6 bases). The CDR3 is 13 residues long. Germline values: CDR1 ENHRY, CDR2 SYGVKD. The V end lost 2 bases, the J end lost 8 bases, and 11 bases lay between the germline ends. CDR3: CAISEASGGTQYF. CDR3 DNA: TGTGCCATCAGTGAGGCATCCGGGGGTACGCAGTATTTT.

CDR3: CASSQGEIGTGFQETQYF. DNA of the CDR3: TGTGCCAGCAGCCAAGGAGAGATCGGAACGGGGTTTCAAGAGACCCAGTACTTC. The chain carries TRBV14 and TRBJ2-5; D is perhaps TRBD2 (5 bases). Per the germline V gene, CDR1 is SGHDN and CDR2 is FVKESK. Trimming removed 1 base at V and 2 bases at J, with 20 bases between. The CDR3 has 18 residues. The complete variable domain, with remaining parts taken from reference TRBV14 and TRBJ2-5, reads EAGVTQFPSHSVIEKGQTVTLRCDPISGHDNLYWYRRVMGKEIKFLLHFVKESKQDESGMPNNRFLAERTGGTYSTLKVQPAELEDSGVYFCASSQGEIGTGFQETQYFGPGTRLLVL.

This chain joins TRBV5-1 and TRBJ1-1; 7 bases are a match to TRBD1. From germline, CDR1 is SGHRS and CDR2 YFSETQ. Unmatched junction bases numbered 13, after V lost 4 bases and J lost 1 base. The CDR3 contains 17 residues. The CDR3 DNA reads as TGCGCCAGCAGCCTACACGGGATGACAGGGCCGAACACTGAAGCTTTCTTT. It encodes CASSLHGMTGPNTEAFF.

This clonotype was detected only a few times. This chain uses TRBV12-3 or TRBV12-4 with TRBJ2-1; 13 bases are a match to TRBD2. The CDR3 is 17 amino acids. Trimming at V came to 5 bases and at J to 1 base, leaving 5 bases not matched to a gene. The CDR3 region is CASSGTSGESSYNEQFF. Here the CDR3 DNA reads TGTGCCAGCAGTGGGACTAGCGGGGAATCTTCCTACAATGAGCAGTTCTTC.

The chain has TRBV6-6 and TRBJ2-1; either TRBD1 or TRBD2 may fit D (8 bases each). The length of the CDR3 is 16 residues. The germline V gene encodes CDR1 MNHNY and CDR2 SVGAGI (reference sequence). V was shortened by 10 bases and J by 6 bases, with 25 bases between the two germline ends. The CDR3 here is CAIQGDPAGDVNEQFF. The CDR3 DNA is TGTGCCATACAGGGGGATCCAGCGGGAGATGTCAATGAGCAGTTCTTC.